Given below is one T cell receptor beta chain in context. Its antigen has not been determined. Base qualities are not provided; no much larger clone lies one nucleotide away. The immunoSEQ Assay was used to sequence TCR beta CDR3 regions from DNA. For the original study's pipeline: To compute T cell density, TCR beta template counts were normalized to usable DNA, which was estimated by amplifying housekeeping genes. Richness was estimated with the preseqR package, extrapolating to 400,000 templates for PBMC samples and 120,000 templates for tissue samples. Clonality was defined as one minus Pielou's evenness. Tissue-enriched TCRs were identified by differential abundance testing using productive amino-acid clonotypes, minimum total count 5 and alpha 0.1. Repertoire overlap between compartments was quantified with the Jaccard Index and Morisita Overlap Index. GLIPH grouped TCR beta CDR3s together with public tetramer-defined viral CDR3s, and a viral motif had to include at least three viral sequences and also show V-gene enrichment. The source is immuneACCESS, and TCRdb retained only in-frame sequences with V and J called. Part of the clones is not carried over; for the studies checked, unresolved V genes explain less than half of this, and the remainder is unexplained. V, J and clone size are taken as reported in that table, and D and trimming were inferred from the DNA itself. The sample table lists roughly 30,000 clones, about 90% of them with a count of one. The biggest ten clones account for about 6% of the sample.

This entry comes from a study of T cells in localized non-small cell lung cancer (dated by TCRdb to 2020 to 2021). Regarding the study in general: T cell repertoires of about 240 early-stage NSCLC patients were analyzed, with tumors being compared against uninvolved tumor-adjacent lungs. All 236 NSCLC patients in the cohort were treatment-naive and had localized lung tumors that were resected. A mean age of roughly 64 years was recorded for the NSCLC patients, of whom 129 were male and more than 95 were female. Overall results and qualifications from the work: Multi-region tumor sequencing was not performed, so intratumor heterogeneity could not be excluded. Uninvolved tumor-adjacent lung showed the highest T cell clonality, higher than tumor, which suggests more focused antigenic responses in the uninvolved tumor-adjacent lung. Higher T cell density in blood was associated with longer overall survival, whereas higher clonality in adjacent lung was associated with shorter survival. Because the study design was exploratory, TCR variables were selected using unadjusted p-values without false-discovery rate correction. A median of approximately 53 of the top 100 tumor clones turned up in the paired uninvolved adjacent lung, and roughly 28 of those clones also ranked among the top 100 of that same adjacent lung.

At diagnosis, peripheral blood, uninvolved tumor-adjacent lung and tumor were collected and stored as a combination of fresh-frozen and FFPE material. For TCR repertoire profiling, blood samples were analyzed as peripheral blood mononuclear cells. V sheds 6 bases and J sheds 1 base, leaving 7 bases between their ends. CDR1 and CDR2, looked up from the germline V gene, are KGHSH and LQKENI. The CDR3 runs 12 amino acids, cysteine and phenylalanine included. Just CDR3 DNA is preserved here, 36 bases in frame from base 1. The receptor chain draws on TRBV18 and TRBJ2-7; tentative D gene TRBD1, with 6 bases matching. The sample in question was PBMCs, obtained before any cancer treatment. The receptor comes from a man aged 35 to 70 with stage II lung adenocarcinoma. CDR3 loop: CASSQGSYEQYF. The nucleotide sequence is given as TGTGCCAGCTCCCAGGGGTCCTACGAGCAGTACTTC.